The clone carrying this T cell receptor beta chain was found a few times. Its antigen remains unknown. Germline lookup yields CDR1 MDHEN and CDR2 SYDVKM. This CDR3 region has 14 residues. V lost 5 bases and J lost 0, with 10 bases in between. TCRdb reprocessed the reads via MiXCR and lists one record per CDR3 protein. The profile shows hundreds of thousands of distinct CDR3 sequences, around a third of them singletons. The data were taken from a study of T cell repertoires in cytomegalovirus infection. Overall study results and limits: Summed frequency of shared TCR beta families picked out CMV carriers who also had the relevant HLA.

This receptor was obtained from a human donor in good health (CMV status not recorded). Some clones in this sample may be carry-over from other donors' samples. The chain joins TRBV28 to TRBJ2-5; D assignment may be TRBD1 or TRBD2 (5 bases each). The sample here was cultured PBMCs, taken from culture after CMV antigen stimulation. The CDR3 DNA reads as TGTGCCAGCAGTCCCCTGGGACACCAAGAGACCCAGTACTTC. Translated: CASSPLGHQETQYF. The variable domain in full, completed from reference TRBV28 and TRBJ2-5, reads DVKVTQSSRYLVKRTGEKVFLECVQDMDHENMFWYRQDPGLGLRLIYFSYDVKMKEKGDIPEGYSVSREKKERFSLILESASTNQTSMYLCASSPLGHQETQYFGPGTRLLVL.